A selection of T cell receptor beta chains follows, all from one sample in a study of T cell responses to AZD1222 COVID-19 vaccine. This table comes from immunoSEQ multiplex PCR, and its TCRdb copy is limited to in-frame clones, with some not included. The repertoire holds 78,000 or so clones, with 80% as singletons. Specimen: peripheral blood, collected 28 days after the second AZD1222 dose. These receptors were taken from an adult who received the AZD1222 COVID-19 vaccine. The CDR3 runs from the conserved cysteine through the conserved F or W. The size of a clone is reported for some rows only, either as once, few or many, or as a class for expanded clones.

v_call | clone_size | cdr3_aa
TRBV6-5 | NA | CASSMASRLLNEQFF
TRBV30 | few | CAWNTGGAHEQYF
TRBV7-2 | NA | CASGAVWTSGFHEQFF
TRBV5-4 | NA | CASSLEFGQINSPLHF
TRBV6-5 | NA | CASRNSGRYEQYF
TRBV19 | NA | CASSIRDRNSPLHF
TRBV7-8 | NA | CASSYQGYEQYF
TRBV7-8 | NA | CASSLATGDQPQHF
TRBV27 | NA | CASSTTGVPYEQYF
TRBV19 | NA | CASSMGTSGSLGTQYF
TRBV4-1 | NA | CASSQDPLGVDEQYF
TRBV19 | NA | CASRGDIRNYGYTF
TRBV6-2/TRBV6-3 | NA | CASSYGLAGGPDTQYF
TRBV6-6 | NA | CASSPQVITGELFF
TRBV6-5 | NA | CASTLGPEGNSPLHF
TRBV28 | NA | CASSLSRGTGIFATNEKLFF
TRBV19 | few | CASSSSSGPRAAFF
TRBV19 | NA | CASSMGGFTEAFF
TRBV5-5 | NA | CASSFGNSNQPQHF
TRBV6-1 | once | CASSEQGATDTQYF
TRBV6-5 | NA | CASIKTGGNTIYF
TRBV4-2 | NA | CASSPVGTSGNEQYF
TRBV28 | NA | CASSFLGQATGSPLHF
TRBV5-1 | NA | CASSPAPGGGELFF
TRBV18 | NA | CASSPLGQFSGNTIYF
TRBV2 | NA | CASVGSPKNIQYF
TRBV3-1/TRBV3-2 | NA | CASSQAPGTSGYNEQFF
TRBV19 | NA | CASSIDGVEQFF
TRBV3-1/TRBV3-2 | NA | CASSQRAFYEQYF
TRBV27 | once | CASSLSATGELFF
TRBV28 | NA | CASSLLSGTGGELFF
TRBV19 | NA | CASMGTSGSRETQYF
TRBV11-1 | NA | CASSPRLAGEDNEQFF
TRBV7-2 | NA | CASSTAGLRYEQYF
TRBV18 | NA | CASSLSDSYEQYF
TRBV2 | few | CASSEGDWGKVETQYF
TRBV29-1 | NA | CSVDAGGGNYGYTF
TRBV6-6 | NA | CASSPQDRTRYMPSGYTF
TRBV18 | once | CASSPGTGNQPQHF
TRBV6-2/TRBV6-3 | NA | CASSYFASGNTIYF
TRBV7-9 | medium-sized | CASSRTTGMGTTNEKLFF
TRBV7-9 | NA | CASSTPSDYGYTF
TRBV23-1 | NA | CASSHRPSGYVGEKLFF
TRBV7-3 | NA | CASSQTSNTEAFF
TRBV19 | NA | CASSIQGTGTEAFF
TRBV3-1/TRBV3-2 | NA | CASSQAASGPDTGELFF
TRBV11-2 | NA | CASSLTRFSGPSYEQYF
TRBV2 | few | CASSRQGSSKNIQYF
TRBV7-8 | NA | CASSYTEQETQYF
TRBV11-1 | NA | CASSLHRYLEAFF
TRBV6-1 | NA | CASSEQGQSYEQYF
TRBV19 | NA | CASRKDRDDPGYTF
TRBV20-1 | NA | CSAGGGGYTF
TRBV20-1 | few | CSASAVVGMVDSPLHF
TRBV28 | NA | CASSLSTDYGYTF